Presented here are 16 T cell receptor beta chains from one specimen sequenced in a study of T cell responses to AZD1222 COVID-19 vaccine (TCRdb year 2021). The library came from the immunoSEQ multiplex PCR assay. The table comes from immuneACCESS by way of TCRdb, which keeps in-frame sequences with V and J called. Part of the clones is missing from these tables; in studies checked, under half for an unresolved V gene and the rest for unknown reasons. The sample profile shows some 150,000 clones; about nine tenths of them were found once. The ten largest make up around 2.3% of the sample. Interpreted using the paper, the time point label stands for: baseline before first vaccination. The starting material was peripheral blood, obtained on day 0 of AZD1222 vaccination. Every receptor here comes from an adult in good health.

The V and J genes are TRBV27 and TRBJ1-2; D is unresolved. The V end lost 0 bases, the J end lost 2 bases, and 7 bases lay between the germline ends. Germline CDR1 is MNHEY and CDR2 is SMNVEV (reference sequence). The CDR3 covers 14 residues. CDR3 bases: TGTGCCAGCAGTTTATCGGTGGGGAACTATGGCTACACCTTC. Protein product: CASSLSVGNYGYTF.

V and J are TRBV5-1 and TRBJ2-3; D ambiguous. Germline CDR1 reads SGHRS; CDR2 reads YFSETQ. The CDR3 covers 13 residues. V was pared by 0 bases and J by 1 base, with 3 bases between. Written as DNA, the CDR3 is TGCGCCAGCAGCTTGGCAGGCACAGATACGCAGTATTTT. Translating gives CASSLAGTDTQYF.

The chain uses TRBV5-1 and TRBJ1-2; D is undetermined. Germline V CDR1 and CDR2: SGHRS, YFSETQ. V shed 0 bases and J shed 4 bases, with 10 bases lying between them. The CDR3 has 14 residues. The CDR3 loop is CASSLVGELYGYTF. The CDR3 DNA follows: TGCGCCAGCAGCTTGGTAGGTGAACTCTATGGCTACACCTTC.

The V gene is TRBV28, the J gene TRBJ2-3; D is possibly TRBD2 (6 bases). In germline, CDR1 is MDHEN, CDR2 SYDVKM. V gave up 5 bases and J gave up 2 bases, with 14 bases separating them. CDR3 size: 15 residues. The chain's CDR3 is CASSEAGSNTDTQYF. The CDR3 DNA is TGTGCCAGCAGTGAAGCGGGTTCTAACACAGATACGCAGTATTTT.

The CDR3 DNA follows: TGTGCCAGCAGCCAAGTCCCCGGCCAGGGGTTCTATGGCTACACCTTC. Protein sequence: CASSQVPGQGFYGYTF. The chain links TRBV4-2 to TRBJ1-2, with D tentatively TRBD1 (6 bases). CDR1 and CDR2 (germline): LGHNA, YNFKEQ. The CDR3 contains 16 residues. The germline V and J ends were trimmed by 1 base and 4 bases, with 16 bases remaining between them.

The genes are TRBV7-2 and TRBJ2-3, with D hard to call. Germline CDR1 and CDR2: SGHTA and FQGNSA. Trimming shortened V by 5 bases and J by 6 bases, and 12 bases separated the two germline ends. The CDR3 runs to 13 residues. This CDR3 is CASSPRPGDTQYF. The DNA of the CDR3 is TGTGCCAGCAGCCCTCGACCTGGTGATACGCAGTATTTT.

The V gene is TRBV11-2, the J gene TRBJ1-2, with no clear D. The CDR3 consists of 11 residues. Germline lookup yields CDR1 SGHAT and CDR2 FQNNGV. V dropped 9 bases and J dropped 4 bases, with 9 bases sitting between them. CDR3 loop: CASGWGYGYTF. The CDR3 nucleotides are TGTGCCAGTGGGTGGGGCTATGGCTACACCTTC.

The chain is built from TRBV5-1 and TRBJ2-1; perhaps TRBD1 as D (6 bases). V was clipped by 2 bases and J by 6 bases, with 12 bases between them. Looked up from germline, CDR1 is SGHRS and CDR2 is YFSETQ. CDR3 length: 14 residues. The CDR3 nucleotides read TGCGCCAGCAGCTTACCGGACAGCTCCAATGAGCAGTTCTTC. It yields the protein CASSLPDSSNEQFF.

The chain couples TRBV28 to TRBJ1-4, with D maybe TRBD1 (5 bases). The germline gives CDR1 MDHEN, CDR2 SYDVKM. This CDR3 comprises 16 residues. V lost 1 base and J 3 bases, leaving 12 bases between the germline ends. CDR3 in DNA: TGTGCCAGCAGTTTATCTTTGGGGACCCCTAATGAAAAACTGTTTTTT. It yields the protein CASSLSLGTPNEKLFF.

A single count supports this clone. The rearrangement joins TRBV11-3 to TRBJ2-5, with 11 nucleotides matching TRBD2. Germline loops: CDR1 SGHNT, CDR2 YENEEA. The CDR3 consists of 17 residues. V was clipped by 6 bases and J by 3 bases; unmatched bases: 12. The CDR3: CASSQGLADRGKETQYF. CDR3 sequence (DNA): TGTGCCAGCAGTCAGGGACTAGCGGATCGGGGGAAAGAGACCCAGTACTTC. The complete variable domain, with remaining parts taken from reference TRBV11-3 and TRBJ2-5, reads EAGVVQSPRYKIIEKKQPVAFWCNPISGHNTLYWYLQNLGQGPELLIRYENEEAVDDSQLPKDRFSAERLKGVDSTLKIQPAELGDSAVYLCASSQGLADRGKETQYFGPGTRLLVL.

Here the CDR3 DNA reads TGTGCCACCAGCAGAGATGGGACTAGCGGCAATGAGCAGTTCTTC. Residues: CATSRDGTSGNEQFF. The chain recombines TRBV15 with TRBJ2-1, with 11 bases lining up with TRBD2. CDR1 is LNHNV, CDR2 YYDKDF, per germline (reference sequence). The CDR3 spans 15 residues. J gave up 6 bases and V 0 bases, and 1 base lay outside the gene matches.

This clone appeared a few times. This chain links TRBV19 with TRBJ2-3, with 14 positions matching TRBD2. The length of the CDR3 is 19 residues. V dropped 5 bases and J dropped 1; count of bases not matched to a gene: 11. From germline, CDR1 is LNHDA and CDR2 SQIVND (reference sequence). The CDR3 DNA follows: TGTGCCAGTAGTGTGGGACTAGCGGGAGTGGGGGTAGGCACAGATACGCAGTATTTT. Amino acids: CASSVGLAGVGVGTDTQYF.

The chain employs TRBV29-1 and TRBJ2-7; D possibly matches TRBD1 or TRBD2 (5 bases each). Trimming stripped 1 base from V and 1 base from J, with 29 bases between. Per germline, CDR1 SQVTM and CDR2 ANQGSEA. This CDR3 region has 20 residues. CDR3 in amino acids: CSVEAPLFPWKGSGSYEQYF. The CDR3 DNA follows: TGCAGCGTTGAAGCCCCCCTATTTCCTTGGAAGGGGTCGGGGTCCTACGAGCAGTACTTC.

The rearrangement links TRBV2 to TRBJ2-7; 8 bases are shared with TRBD2. This CDR3 is 13 amino acids long. From germline, CDR1 is SNHLY and CDR2 FYNNEI. Losses at the gene ends were 9 bases for V and 5 bases for J; bases not matched to a gene: 9. CDR3 amino acids: CARDRAGVHEQYF. The CDR3 DNA sequence: TGTGCCAGGGACCGAGCGGGAGTACACGAGCAGTACTTC.

This chain connects TRBV6-1 to TRBJ2-7; D remains ambiguous. Germline CDR1 and CDR2: MNHNS and SASEGT. Trimming took 3 bases from V and 1 from J, leaving 16 bases between them. The CDR3 spans 16 residues. The CDR3 region has the DNA TGTGCCAGCAGTGAGAATTATCACCCCCTTTCCTACGAGCAGTACTTC. This sequence encodes CASSENYHPLSYEQYF.

V usage is TRBV5-6 and J usage is TRBJ2-7; tentatively, D is TRBD1 or TRBD2 (7 bases each). CDR3 size: 16 residues. Trimming took off 0 bases at V and 0 bases at J, with 13 bases between the two ends. In germline, CDR1 is SGHDT, CDR2 YYEEEE. Here the CDR3 reads CASSLVGGTASYEQYF. For the CDR3, the DNA is TGTGCCAGCAGCTTGGTCGGGGGGACAGCCTCCTACGAGCAGTACTTC.